These 9 T cell receptor beta chains were all obtained from the same sample, sequenced in a study of cytomegalovirus exposure and HLA in healthy donors. 60 Vbeta and 13 Jbeta primers were used in PCR. TCRdb's copy holds only in-frame clones and misses some; the assay was immunoSEQ multiplex PCR. The sample has just over 150,000 clones; about three quarters are singletons. The sample was PBMCs. The receptor source for this set is a female donor in good health and CMV-seronegative.

The chain carries TRBV5-1 and TRBJ1-3; tentatively, D is TRBD1 (5 bases). The CDR3 length is 13 residues. V was clipped by 7 bases and J by 0 bases, with 8 bases between them. In germline, CDR1 is SGHRS, CDR2 YFSETQ. Here the CDR3 reads CASSQGSGNTIYF. CDR3 coding DNA: TGCGCCAGCTCTCAGGGCTCTGGAAACACCATATATTTT.

This chain connects TRBV5-1 to TRBJ2-7; possibly TRBD2 for D (5 bases). Trimming cost V 0 bases and J 4 bases, with 8 bases left between them. The CDR3 contains 13 residues. Germline-derived CDR1 and CDR2 are SGHRS and YFSETQ. CDR3 loop: CASSLGAGYEQYF. The CDR3 DNA sequence: TGCGCCAGCAGCTTGGGGGCGGGTTACGAGCAGTACTTC.

This sequence joins TRBV7-3 and TRBJ2-1; 12 nucleotides match TRBD2. This CDR3 has 14 amino acids. Germline values: CDR1 SGHTA, CDR2 FQGTGA. J was trimmed by 7 bases and V by 5 bases; bases with no gene match: 3. The CDR3 DNA reads TGTGCCAGCAGCACTAGCGGGAGGCAAAATGAGCAGTTCTTC. Protein: CASSTSGRQNEQFF. Full variable domain (rest looked up from reference TRBV7-3 and TRBJ2-1): GAGVSQTPSNKVTEKGKYVELRCDPISGHTALYWYRQSLGQGPEFLIYFQGTGAADDSGLPNDRFFAVRPEGSVSTLKIQRTERGDSAVYLCASSTSGRQNEQFFGPGTRLTVL.

The chain uses TRBV9 and TRBJ2-5; no reliable D call. This CDR3 comprises 13 residues. Per the germline V gene, CDR1 is SGDLS and CDR2 is YYNGEE. Trimming cost V 0 bases and J 5 bases, with 8 bases left between them. The CDR3 region has the DNA TGTGCCAGCAGCGTAGCAGGTTGGGAGACCCAGTACTTC. It codes for CASSVAGWETQYF.

The chain combines TRBV10-1 with TRBJ2-7; D possibly corresponds to TRBD1 (5 bases). Germline CDR1 reads WNHNN; CDR2 reads SYGVQD (reference sequence). CDR3 size: 13 residues. V gave up 0 bases and J gave up 5 bases, with 8 bases separating them. CDR3 DNA sequence: TGCGCCAGCAGTGAGTCGGGGCCGGACGAGCAGTACTTC. This encodes CASSESGPDEQYF.

The V and J genes are TRBV7-2 and TRBJ2-1; 9 positions agree with TRBD2. This CDR3 comprises 16 residues. Trimming cost V 5 bases and J 0 bases; bases outside gene matches: 5. Germline V gives CDR1 SGHTA, CDR2 FQGNSA. The CDR3 region is CASSTSGRSSYNEQFF. For the CDR3, the DNA is TGTGCCAGCAGCACCAGCGGGAGGAGCTCCTACAATGAGCAGTTCTTC.

This chain uses TRBV5-1 with TRBJ2-1, with 8 bases matching TRBD1. This CDR3 contains 14 residues. V lost 4 bases and J lost 9; bases outside the gene matches: 9. Germline-derived CDR1 and CDR2 are SGHRS and YFSETQ. The CDR3 DNA reads TGCGCCAGCAGCAAGGACAGGGAAGCAGGTGAGCAGTTCTTC. Translated: CASSKDREAGEQFF.

The chain couples TRBV7-9 to TRBJ2-7; tentative D call: TRBD1 (5 bases). Trimming shortened V by 1 base and J by 11 bases, and 12 bases separated the two germline ends. In germline, CDR1 is SEHNR, CDR2 FQNEAQ (reference sequence). The length of the CDR3 is 12 residues. The CDR3 coding sequence is TGTGCCAGCAGCTTAGATGGTGTCAGGGAGTACTTC. It specifies CASSLDGVREYF.

The chain joins TRBV6-5 to TRBJ2-5, with 11 bases aligning to TRBD1. This CDR3 is built from 16 residues. Germline V gives CDR1 MNHEY, CDR2 SVGAGI. Losses at the gene ends were 0 bases for V and 4 bases for J; bases not matched to a gene: 4. Here the CDR3 DNA reads TGTGCCAGCAGTTACTCGACGGGACAGGGGGTAGAGACCCAGTACTTC. Protein: CASSYSTGQGVETQYF.